This TCR beta chain originates from a study of T cell responses to AZD1222 COVID-19 vaccine. Study-level points and caveats: Seropositivity was recorded at baseline in only a handful of AZD1222 recipients. The breadth and depth of Spike-specific TCRs increased once two AZD1222 doses had been given. In the spike-specific TCR repertoire, nearly half reportedly target unmutated variant regions. Sampled repertoires all dated from after the peak T cell response.

V was clipped by 3 bases and J by 4 bases, with 7 bases between them. Germline CDR1 is MNHEY and CDR2 is SVGAGI. The CDR3 length is 12 residues. This table comes from immunoSEQ multiplex PCR, and its TCRdb copy is limited to in-frame clones, with some not included. This table has 55,000 to 75,000 clones, 60% to 85% appearing once. The sample holds a few counts of this clone. What it binds is not known. The specimen comprised peripheral blood, sampled on day 0 of MenACWY control vaccination. The clonotype was recovered from an adult in good health. This chain joins TRBV6-5 and TRBJ2-7; no clear D gene. The CDR3 spells CASSYSSYEQYF. CDR3 nucleotide sequence: TGTGCCAGCAGTTATTCGTCTTACGAGCAGTACTTC.